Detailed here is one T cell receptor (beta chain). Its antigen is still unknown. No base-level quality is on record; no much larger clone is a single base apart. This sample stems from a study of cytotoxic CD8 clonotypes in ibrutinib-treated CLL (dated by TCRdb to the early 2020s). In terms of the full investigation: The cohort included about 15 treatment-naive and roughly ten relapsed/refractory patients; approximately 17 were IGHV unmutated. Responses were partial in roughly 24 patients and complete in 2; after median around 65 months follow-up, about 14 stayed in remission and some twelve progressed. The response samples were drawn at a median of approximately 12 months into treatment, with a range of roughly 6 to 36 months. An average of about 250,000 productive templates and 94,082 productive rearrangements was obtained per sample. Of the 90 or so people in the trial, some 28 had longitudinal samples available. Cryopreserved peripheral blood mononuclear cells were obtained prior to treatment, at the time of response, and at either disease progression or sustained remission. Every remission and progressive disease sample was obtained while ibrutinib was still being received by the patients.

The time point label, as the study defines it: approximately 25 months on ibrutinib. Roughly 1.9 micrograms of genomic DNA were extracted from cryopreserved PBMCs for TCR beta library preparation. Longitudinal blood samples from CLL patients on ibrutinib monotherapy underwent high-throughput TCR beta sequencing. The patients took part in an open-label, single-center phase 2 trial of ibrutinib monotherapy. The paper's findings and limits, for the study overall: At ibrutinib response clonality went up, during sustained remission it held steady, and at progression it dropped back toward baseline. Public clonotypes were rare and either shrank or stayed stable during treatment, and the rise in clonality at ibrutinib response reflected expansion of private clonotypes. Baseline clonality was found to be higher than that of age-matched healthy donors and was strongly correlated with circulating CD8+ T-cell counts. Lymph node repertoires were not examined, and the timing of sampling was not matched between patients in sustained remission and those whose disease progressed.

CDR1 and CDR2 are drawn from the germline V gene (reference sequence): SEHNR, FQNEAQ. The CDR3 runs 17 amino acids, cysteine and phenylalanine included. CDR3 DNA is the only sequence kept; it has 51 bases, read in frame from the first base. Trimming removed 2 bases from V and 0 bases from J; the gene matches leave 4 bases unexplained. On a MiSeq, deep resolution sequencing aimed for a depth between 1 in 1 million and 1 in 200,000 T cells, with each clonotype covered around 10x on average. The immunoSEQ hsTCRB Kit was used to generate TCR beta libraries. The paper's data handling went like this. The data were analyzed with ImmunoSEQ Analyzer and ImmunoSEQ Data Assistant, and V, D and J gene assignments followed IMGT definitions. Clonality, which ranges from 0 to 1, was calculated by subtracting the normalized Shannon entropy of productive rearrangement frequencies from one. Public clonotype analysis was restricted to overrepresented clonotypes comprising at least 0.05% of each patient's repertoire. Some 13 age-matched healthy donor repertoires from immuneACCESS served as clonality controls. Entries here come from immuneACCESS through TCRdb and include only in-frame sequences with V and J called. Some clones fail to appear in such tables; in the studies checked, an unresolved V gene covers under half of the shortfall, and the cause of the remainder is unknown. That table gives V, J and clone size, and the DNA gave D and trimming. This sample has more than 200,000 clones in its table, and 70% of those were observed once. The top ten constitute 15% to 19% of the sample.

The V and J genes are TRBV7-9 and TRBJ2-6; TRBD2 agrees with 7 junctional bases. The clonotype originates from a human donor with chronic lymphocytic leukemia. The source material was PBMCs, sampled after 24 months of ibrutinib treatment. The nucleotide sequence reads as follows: TGTGCCAGCAGCTTAACGCTAGCGGTCTCTGGGGCCAACGTCCTGACTTTC. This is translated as CASSLTLAVSGANVLTF.